This TCR beta chain was sequenced during a study of T cells after yellow fever vaccination. Study summary: When fractions had low cell numbers, they were prepared with SMART-Seq v4 Ultra Low Input.

This clonotype was detected once. Its matching antigen is unknown. TCRdb reprocessed the 5' RACE reads with MiXCR, giving one entry per CDR3 protein. The sample lists approximately 170,000 distinct CDR3 sequences, roughly 9.6% occurring once. Study-level points and caveats: After the booster, around 95% of CD4 and about 90% of CD8 primary-response clones were re-detected. Clonotypes found in both CD4 and CD8 compartments made up a small share. Compared with primary, the secondary response was weaker and peaked at day 5, not 15.

Germline assignment: CDR1 SGHDT and CDR2 YYEEEE. The germline V and J ends were trimmed by 5 bases and 1 base, with 9 bases remaining between them. This CDR3 region has 13 residues. The chain has TRBV5-6 and TRBJ1-1; D uncertain. The sample was CD8+ T cells sorted from PBMCs, taken 15 days after the yellow fever booster vaccination. This clonotype was obtained from a man aged 18 to 30 who received the YFV17D yellow fever vaccine. The CDR3 nucleotides read TGTGCCAGCAGACATCCACCGAACACTGAAGCTTTCTTT. Translation: CASRHPPNTEAFF.